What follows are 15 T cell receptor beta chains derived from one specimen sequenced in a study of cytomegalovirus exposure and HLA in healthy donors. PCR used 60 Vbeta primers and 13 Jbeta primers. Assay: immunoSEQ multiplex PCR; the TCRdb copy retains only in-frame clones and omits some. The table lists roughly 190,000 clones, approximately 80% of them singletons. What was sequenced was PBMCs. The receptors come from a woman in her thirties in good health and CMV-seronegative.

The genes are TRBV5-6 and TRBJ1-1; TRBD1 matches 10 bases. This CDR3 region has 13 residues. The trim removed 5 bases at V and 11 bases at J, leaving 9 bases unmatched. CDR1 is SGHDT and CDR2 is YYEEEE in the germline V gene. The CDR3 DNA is TGTGCCAGCAGTTTCGACAGGGGGCGTCGGGCTTTCTTT. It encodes CASSFDRGRRAFF.

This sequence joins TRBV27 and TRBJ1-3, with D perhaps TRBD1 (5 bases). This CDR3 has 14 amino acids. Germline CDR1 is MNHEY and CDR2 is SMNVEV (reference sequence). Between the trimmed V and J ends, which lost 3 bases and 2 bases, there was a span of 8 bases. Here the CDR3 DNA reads TGTGCCAGCAGTTTTAAGGGGCCTGGAAACACCATATATTTT. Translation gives CASSFKGPGNTIYF.

CDR3 sequence reads: CASRIGGSNEQFF. CDR3 sequence (DNA): TGTGCCAGCAGGATTGGCGGGTCCAATGAGCAGTTCTTC. This sequence joins TRBV27 and TRBJ2-1; possible D gene TRBD2, 5 bases. Germline V lookup: CDR1 MNHEY, CDR2 SMNVEV (reference sequence). The CDR3 extends over 13 amino acids. V dropped 6 bases and J dropped 6 bases, with 12 bases sitting between them.

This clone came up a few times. CDR3 region: CASTNGETEAFF. The CDR3 DNA follows: TGTGCCAGTACGAACGGGGAGACTGAAGCTTTCTTT. The chain uses TRBV19 and TRBJ1-1; no definite D call. CDR1 LNHDA and CDR2 SQIVND come from the germline V gene (reference sequence). With 7 bases removed from V and 5 bases from J, the gap between germline ends came to 11 bases. This CDR3 region has 12 residues. Full variable domain (remainder filled in from reference TRBV19 and TRBJ1-1): DGGITQSPKYLFRKEGQNVTLSCEQNLNHDAMYWYRQDPGQGLRLIYYSQIVNDFQKGDIAEGYSVSREKKESFPLTVTSAQKNPTAFYLCASTNGETEAFFGQGTRLTVV.

CDR3 sequence: CASSRSTGLMNTEAFF. The CDR3 DNA follows: TGCGCCAGCAGCCGGTCGACAGGCCTGATGAACACTGAAGCTTTCTTT. The V call is TRBV5-1, the J call TRBJ1-1; D possibly corresponds to TRBD1 (6 bases). This CDR3 has 16 residues. Between the trimmed V and J ends, which lost 4 bases and 0 bases, there was a span of 16 bases. CDR1 and CDR2 from the germline V gene are SGHRS and YFSETQ.

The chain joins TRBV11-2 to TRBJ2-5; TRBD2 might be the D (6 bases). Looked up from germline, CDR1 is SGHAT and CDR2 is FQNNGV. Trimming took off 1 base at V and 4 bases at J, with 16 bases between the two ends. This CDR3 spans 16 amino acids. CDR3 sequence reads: CASSLVGSAGRETQYF. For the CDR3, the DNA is TGTGCCAGCAGCTTAGTTGGGAGCGCGGGAAGAGAGACCCAGTACTTC.

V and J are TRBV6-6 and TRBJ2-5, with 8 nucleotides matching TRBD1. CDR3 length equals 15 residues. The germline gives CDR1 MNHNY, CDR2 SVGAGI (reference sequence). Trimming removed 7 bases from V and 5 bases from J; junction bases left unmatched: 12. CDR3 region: CASNEPQGAPETQYF. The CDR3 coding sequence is TGTGCCAGCAACGAACCCCAGGGGGCTCCGGAGACCCAGTACTTC.

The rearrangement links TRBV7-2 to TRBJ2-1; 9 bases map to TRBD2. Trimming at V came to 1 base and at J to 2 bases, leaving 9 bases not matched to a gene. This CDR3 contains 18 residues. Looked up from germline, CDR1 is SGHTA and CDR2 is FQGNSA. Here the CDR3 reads CASSLVLAGSPTYNEQFF. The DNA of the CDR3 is TGTGCCAGCAGCTTAGTCCTAGCGGGGTCGCCGACCTACAATGAGCAGTTCTTC.

The CDR3 region has the DNA TGTGCCAGCAGCTCGAGGACAGGGCTTACCACTGAAGCTTTCTTT. Residues: CASSSRTGLTTEAFF. The chain is built from TRBV5-4 and TRBJ1-1, with TRBD1 matching 8 bases. J lost 4 bases, V lost 3 bases, and 8 bases had no gene match. CDR1 is SGHNT and CDR2 is YYREEE in the germline V gene (reference sequence). The CDR3 extends over 15 amino acids.

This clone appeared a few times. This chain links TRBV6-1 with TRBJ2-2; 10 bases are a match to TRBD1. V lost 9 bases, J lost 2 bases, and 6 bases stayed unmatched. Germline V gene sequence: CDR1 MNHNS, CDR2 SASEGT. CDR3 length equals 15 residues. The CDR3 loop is CASLWTGGNTGELFF. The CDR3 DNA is TGTGCCAGTCTGTGGACAGGGGGAAACACCGGGGAGCTGTTTTTT.

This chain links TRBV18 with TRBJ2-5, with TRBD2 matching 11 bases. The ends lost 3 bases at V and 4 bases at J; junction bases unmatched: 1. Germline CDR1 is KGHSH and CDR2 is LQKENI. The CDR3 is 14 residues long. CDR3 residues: CASSPGLAGETQYF. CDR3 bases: TGTGCCAGCTCACCTGGACTAGCGGGAGAGACCCAGTACTTC.

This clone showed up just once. This CDR3 is CASSMGLAGGRWREQFF. The CDR3 DNA is TGTGCCAGTAGTATGGGGCTAGCGGGGGGCCGGTGGAGAGAGCAGTTCTTC. The chain has TRBV19 and TRBJ2-1; TRBD2 aligns across 11 bases. CDR3 length: 17 residues. Looked up from germline, CDR1 is LNHDA and CDR2 is SQIVND (reference sequence). The V and J ends lost 3 bases and 10 bases, in that order; junction bases with no gene match: 14.

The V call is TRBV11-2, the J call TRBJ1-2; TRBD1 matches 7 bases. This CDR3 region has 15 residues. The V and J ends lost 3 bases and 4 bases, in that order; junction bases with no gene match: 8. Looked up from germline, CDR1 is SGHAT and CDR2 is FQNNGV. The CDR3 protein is CASSLILGQFYGYTF. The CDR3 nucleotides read TGTGCCAGCAGCTTGATACTGGGACAGTTCTATGGCTACACCTTC.

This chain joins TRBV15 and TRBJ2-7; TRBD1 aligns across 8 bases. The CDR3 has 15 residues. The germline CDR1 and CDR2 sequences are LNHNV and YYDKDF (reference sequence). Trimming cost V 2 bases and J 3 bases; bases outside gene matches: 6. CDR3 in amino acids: CATSRTLTGDYEQYF. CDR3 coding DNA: TGTGCCACCAGCAGAACTTTGACAGGGGACTACGAGCAGTACTTC.

The chain's CDR3 is CASSLGVSYEQYF. CDR3 sequence (DNA): TGTGCCAGCAGCTTAGGCGTCTCCTACGAGCAGTACTTC. The V and J genes are TRBV11-1 and TRBJ2-7; D gene unclear. This CDR3 has 13 residues. In germline, CDR1 is SGHAT, CDR2 FQDESV (reference sequence). V was pared by 1 base and J by 0 bases, with 4 bases between.